This TCR beta chain originates from a study of blood T cell repertoires in COVID-19. The overall study: Sites in the United States, Italy and Spain provided acute and convalescent COVID-19 samples. T cells, B-cell-depleted T cells, or PBMCs supplied cDNA or gDNA.

Seattle patients were enrolled during active infection and followed longitudinally. Methods used by the authors: Reference gene primer amplification in the assay estimated nucleated cell counts. The table came from immunoSEQ multiplex PCR; TCRdb's copy has only in-frame clones and leaves some out. V, J and clone size derive from that table, while D and trimming were established from the DNA sequence. The data hold a few hundred thousand clones, with around 90% observed a single time. The CDR3 runs 15 residues. Looked up from germline, CDR1 is SGHVS and CDR2 is FQNEAQ. The trim removed 5 bases at V and 2 bases at J, leaving 7 bases unmatched.

The sequence was obtained from a woman in her thirties with COVID-19, enrolled during active disease. The chain is built from TRBV7-8 and TRBJ2-5; 8 nucleotides align to TRBD2. The material sequenced was peripheral blood. The CDR3 coding sequence is TGTGCCAGCAGCCCGCGGACTAGCAGACAAGAGACCCAGTACTTC. Protein sequence: CASSPRTSRQETQYF.